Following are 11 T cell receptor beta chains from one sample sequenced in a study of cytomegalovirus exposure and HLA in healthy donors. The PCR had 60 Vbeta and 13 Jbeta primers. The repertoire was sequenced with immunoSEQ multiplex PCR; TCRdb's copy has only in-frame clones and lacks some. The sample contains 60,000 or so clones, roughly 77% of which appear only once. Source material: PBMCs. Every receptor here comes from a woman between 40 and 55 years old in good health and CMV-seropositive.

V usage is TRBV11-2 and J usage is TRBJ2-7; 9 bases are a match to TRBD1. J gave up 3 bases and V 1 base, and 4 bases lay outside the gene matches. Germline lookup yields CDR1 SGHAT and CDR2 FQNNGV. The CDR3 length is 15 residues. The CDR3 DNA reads TGTGCCAGCAGCTTAGCGGGACAGGGAGACTACGAGCAGTACTTC. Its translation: CASSLAGQGDYEQYF.

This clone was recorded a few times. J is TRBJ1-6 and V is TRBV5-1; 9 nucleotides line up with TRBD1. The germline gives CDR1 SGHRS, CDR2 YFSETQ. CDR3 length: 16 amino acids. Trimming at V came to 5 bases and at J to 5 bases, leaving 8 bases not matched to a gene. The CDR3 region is CASSFTGGAHNSPLHF. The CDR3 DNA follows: TGCGCCAGCAGTTTTACAGGGGGCGCGCATAATTCACCCCTCCACTTT.

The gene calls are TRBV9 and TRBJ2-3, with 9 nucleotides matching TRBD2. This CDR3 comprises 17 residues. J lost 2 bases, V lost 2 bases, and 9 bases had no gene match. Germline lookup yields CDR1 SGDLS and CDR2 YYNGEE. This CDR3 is CASSVGAGGGATDTQYF. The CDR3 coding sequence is TGTGCCAGCAGCGTGGGGGCCGGCGGGGGGGCCACAGATACGCAGTATTTT.

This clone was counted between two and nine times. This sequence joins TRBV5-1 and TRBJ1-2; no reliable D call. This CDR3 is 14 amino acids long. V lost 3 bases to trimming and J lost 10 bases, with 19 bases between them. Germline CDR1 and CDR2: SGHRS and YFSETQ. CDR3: CASSSLTDETLYTF. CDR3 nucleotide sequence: TGCGCCAGCAGCTCGCTTACAGATGAAACTCTCTACACCTTC.

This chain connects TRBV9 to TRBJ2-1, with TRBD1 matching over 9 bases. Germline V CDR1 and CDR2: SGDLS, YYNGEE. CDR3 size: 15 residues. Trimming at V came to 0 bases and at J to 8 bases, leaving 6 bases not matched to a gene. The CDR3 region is CASSVATGGHDEQFF. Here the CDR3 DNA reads TGTGCCAGCAGCGTAGCAACAGGGGGCCATGATGAGCAGTTCTTC.

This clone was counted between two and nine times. The CDR3 bases are TGTGCCAGTAGCGAAGCGATGTCCGGGGAGCTGTTTTTT. It yields the protein CASSEAMSGELFF. The chain carries TRBV19 and TRBJ2-2; the D is unclear. The CDR3 is made up of 13 amino acids. Between the trimmed V and J ends, which lost 6 bases and 6 bases, there was a span of 11 bases. CDR1 is LNHDA and CDR2 is SQIVND in the germline V gene (reference sequence). Full variable domain (rest looked up from reference TRBV19 and TRBJ2-2): DGGITQSPKYLFRKEGQNVTLSCEQNLNHDAMYWYRQDPGQGLRLIYYSQIVNDFQKGDIAEGYSVSREKKESFPLTVTSAQKNPTAFYLCASSEAMSGELFFGEGSRLTVL.

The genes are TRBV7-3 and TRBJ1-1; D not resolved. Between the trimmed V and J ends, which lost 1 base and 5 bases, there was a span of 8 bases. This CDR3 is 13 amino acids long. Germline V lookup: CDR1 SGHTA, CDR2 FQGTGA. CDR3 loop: CASSLMRGTEAFF. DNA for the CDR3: TGTGCCAGCAGCTTAATGCGGGGAACTGAAGCTTTCTTT.

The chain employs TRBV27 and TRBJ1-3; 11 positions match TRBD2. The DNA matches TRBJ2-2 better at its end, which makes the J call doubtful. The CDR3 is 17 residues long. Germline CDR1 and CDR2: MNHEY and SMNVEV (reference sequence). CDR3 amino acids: CASSLTYSGGASGELFF. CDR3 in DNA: TGTGCCAGCAGTTTAACTTATAGCGGGGGGGCATCTGGGGAGCTGTTTTTT.

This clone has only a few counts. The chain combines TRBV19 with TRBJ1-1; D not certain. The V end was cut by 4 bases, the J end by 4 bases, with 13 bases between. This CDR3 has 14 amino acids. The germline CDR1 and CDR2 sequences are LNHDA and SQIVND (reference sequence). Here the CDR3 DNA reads TGTGCCAGTAGTAAAAGCGGCCGGGGCACTGAAGCTTTCTTT. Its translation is CASSKSGRGTEAFF.

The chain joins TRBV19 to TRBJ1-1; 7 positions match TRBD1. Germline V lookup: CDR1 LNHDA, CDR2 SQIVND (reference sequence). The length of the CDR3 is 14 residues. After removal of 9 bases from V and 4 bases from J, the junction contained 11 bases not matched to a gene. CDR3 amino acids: CASKQGFEGTEAFF. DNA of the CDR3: TGTGCCAGCAAACAGGGGTTCGAAGGCACTGAAGCTTTCTTT.

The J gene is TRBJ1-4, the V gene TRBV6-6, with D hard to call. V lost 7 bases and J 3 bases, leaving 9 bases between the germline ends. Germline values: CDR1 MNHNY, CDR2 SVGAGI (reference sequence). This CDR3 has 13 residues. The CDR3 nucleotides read TGTGCCAGCAAGGACTTCTCTAATGAAAAACTGTTTTTT. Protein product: CASKDFSNEKLFF.